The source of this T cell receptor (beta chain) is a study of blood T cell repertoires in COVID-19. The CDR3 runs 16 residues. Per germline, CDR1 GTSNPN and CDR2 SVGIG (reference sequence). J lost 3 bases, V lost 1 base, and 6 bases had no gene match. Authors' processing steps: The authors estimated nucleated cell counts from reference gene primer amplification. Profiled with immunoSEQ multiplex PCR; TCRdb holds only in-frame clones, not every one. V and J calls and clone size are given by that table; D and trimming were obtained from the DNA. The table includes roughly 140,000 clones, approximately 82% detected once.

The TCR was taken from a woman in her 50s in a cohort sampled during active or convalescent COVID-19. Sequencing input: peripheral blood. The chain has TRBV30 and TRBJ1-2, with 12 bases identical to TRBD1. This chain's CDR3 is CAWSGPGQGADYGYTF. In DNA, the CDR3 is TGTGCCTGGAGTGGCCCGGGACAGGGGGCGGACTATGGCTACACCTTC. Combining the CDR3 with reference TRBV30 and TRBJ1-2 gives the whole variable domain SQTIHQWPATLVQPVGSPLSLECTVEGTSNPNLYWYRQAAGRGLQLLFYSVGIGQISSEVPQNLSASRPQDRQFILSSKKLLLSDSGFYLCAWSGPGQGADYGYTFGSGTRLTVV.